Listed here are 11 T cell receptor beta chains from one sample, sequenced in a study of CD8+CD57+ T cells in acquired aplastic anemia. CDR3 and TCR beta VDJ profiling relied on genomic DNA as the template. TCRdb called the reads again in MiXCR, with one record for every CDR3 protein. The sample yields under 350,000 distinct CDR3 sequences, 56% seen once. Sequencing was carried out using sorted CD4+, CD8+, or CD8+CD57+ T cells (not recorded which) from PBMCs. The receptors originated from a human donor with severe aplastic anemia or a healthy control (not recorded which).

V gene TRBV7-2 combines with J gene TRBJ2-5; the D call may be TRBD1 or TRBD2 (7 bases each). V was cut by 1 base and J by 4 bases, with 22 bases left in between. The CDR3 is made up of 18 amino acids. CDR1 is SGHTA and CDR2 is FQGNSA in the germline V gene. The CDR3 coding sequence is TGTGCCAGCAGCTTAGTGGGGGGGTCAGGGGGGGAAGGAGAGACCCAGTACTTC. Amino acids: CASSLVGGSGGEGETQYF.

The chain combines TRBV30 with TRBJ1-5; D possibly corresponds to TRBD1 (6 bases). Germline V lookup: CDR1 GTSNPN, CDR2 SVGIG (reference sequence). Trimming took 0 bases from V and 6 from J, leaving 15 bases between them. CDR3 length: 15 amino acids. The CDR3 loop is CAWSVRRGAGQPQHF. Here the CDR3 DNA reads TGTGCCTGGAGTGTTCGTAGGGGGGCTGGTCAGCCCCAGCATTTT.

The chain is built from TRBV7-3 and TRBJ1-5, with 7 bases matching TRBD1. This CDR3 comprises 14 residues. The V gene end was trimmed by 7 bases and the J gene end by 1 base; junction bases not matched to a gene: 4. Per germline, CDR1 SGHTA and CDR2 FQGTGA. The CDR3 region is CASTEDRSNQPQHF. CDR3 sequence (DNA): TGTGCCAGCACCGAGGACAGGAGCAATCAGCCCCAGCATTTT.

J is TRBJ1-6 and V is TRBV9; no reliable D call. The ends were cut back, 0 bases at V and 6 bases at J, with 10 bases in the middle. There are 15 residues in the CDR3. Germline assignment: CDR1 SGDLS and CDR2 YYNGEE. CDR3 DNA sequence: TGTGCCAGCAGCGTAGCGCCCGGGCCTAATTCACCCCTCCACTTT. It specifies CASSVAPGPNSPLHF.

This clonotype was counted ten times or more. The genes are TRBV10-3 and TRBJ2-7; TRBD2 agrees at 11 bases. The length of the CDR3 is 16 residues. The germline gives CDR1 ENHRY, CDR2 SYGVKD. Trimming cost V 2 bases and J 0 bases; bases outside gene matches: 3. Here the CDR3 reads CAISEPLAGASYEQYF. CDR3 nucleotide sequence: TGTGCCATCAGTGAGCCACTAGCGGGGGCCTCCTACGAGCAGTACTTC.

This rearrangement joins TRBV12-3 or TRBV12-4 to TRBJ2-1; TRBD1 matches 8 bases. CDR3 length: 18 amino acids. V trimming: 2 bases; J trimming: 8 bases; junction bases outside the gene matches: 17. The CDR3 spells CASSLNRTGRMVVHEQFF. CDR3 bases: TGTGCCAGCAGTTTAAACCGGACAGGGCGGATGGTAGTCCATGAGCAGTTCTTC.

The chain recombines TRBV15 with TRBJ2-1; D possibly corresponds to TRBD2 (5 bases). The CDR3 loop spans 14 amino acids. The V and J ends lost 0 bases and 6 bases respectively, with 9 bases between them. Per germline, CDR1 LNHNV and CDR2 YYDKDF (reference sequence). DNA of the CDR3: TGTGCCACCAGCAGAGATCTAGCAGTCAATGAGCAGTTCTTC. The encoded protein is CATSRDLAVNEQFF.

This clonotype was seen at least ten times. V is TRBV24-1 and J is TRBJ2-7, with 7 bases lining up with TRBD2. V lost 3 bases, J lost 3 bases, and 7 bases stayed unmatched. The length of the CDR3 is 15 residues. CDR1 KGHDR and CDR2 SFDVKD come from the germline V gene. The CDR3 region is CATSDLRGGRYEQYF. In DNA form, the CDR3 reads TGTGCCACCAGTGATCTCCGGGGAGGGCGCTACGAGCAGTACTTC.

This clonotype was recorded once. With a much larger clone just one base away, this may be a read error. The chain couples TRBV6-5 to TRBJ1-2, with TRBD1 matching over 7 bases. V lost 6 bases and J lost 3; bases outside the gene matches: 16. The germline gives CDR1 MNHEY, CDR2 SVGAGI. The CDR3 has 17 amino acids. This CDR3 is CASSYYRGLGYDYGYTF. The CDR3 DNA reads TGTGCCAGCAGCTATTACAGGGGCCTGGGTTACGACTATGGCTACACCTTC.

This clonotype was recorded at least ten times. The chain has TRBV10-3 and TRBJ2-7, with D maybe TRBD1 (5 bases). CDR3 length equals 15 residues. V was trimmed by 4 bases and J by 0 bases, leaving 13 bases between them. Germline V gene sequence: CDR1 ENHRY, CDR2 SYGVKD. The CDR3 DNA reads TGTGCCATCAGTGGAGGACAAGCGAGCTCCTACGAGCAGTACTTC. Translated: CAISGGQASSYEQYF.

This clonotype has ten or more counts. The V gene is TRBV12-3 or TRBV12-4, the J gene TRBJ2-1; TRBD2 aligns across 7 bases. J lost 1 base, V lost 0 bases, and 3 bases had no gene match. The CDR3 loop spans 16 amino acids. The chain's CDR3 is CASSLAGGKSYNEQFF. As DNA, the CDR3 is TGTGCCAGCAGTTTAGCGGGGGGGAAATCCTACAATGAGCAGTTCTTC.